The subject of this entry is one T cell receptor beta chain. The authors ran unsorted PBMC replicate PCRs on 300 ng DNA, around 27,000 T cell genomes. In the study's own analysis: Quality scores were absent from the junction-only immunoSEQ sequences, so filtering differed. Here immunoSEQ multiplex PCR was the method, and the copy in TCRdb shows in-frame clones only, minus some. V and J calls and clone size are as listed in that table; D and trimming were resolved from the DNA. The sample carries fewer than 600,000 clones, 77% recorded once. All of the donors resided in Nashville, Tennessee, and each was a Caucasian adult. The germline V gene encodes CDR1 SGHNT and CDR2 YENEEA. The CDR3 is made up of 16 amino acids. The junction had 9 bases not matched to a gene; V was cut back by 5 bases and J by 1 base. This sample is part of a study of shared clonotypes between healthy human individuals.

The sample consisted of PBMCs. This sequence originates from a woman aged 35 to 49 in good health. Some clones in this sample may be carry-over from other donors' samples. The V gene is TRBV11-3, the J gene TRBJ2-5; 8 bases line up with TRBD1. CDR3 nucleotides: TGTGCCAGCAGCCCTGGGACAGGAGATTCCCAAGAGACCCAGTACTTC. Translated: CASSPGTGDSQETQYF. Together with reference TRBV11-3 and TRBJ2-5, the CDR3 gives the full variable domain: EAGVVQSPRYKIIEKKQPVAFWCNPISGHNTLYWYLQNLGQGPELLIRYENEEAVDDSQLPKDRFSAERLKGVDSTLKIQPAELGDSAVYLCASSPGTGDSQETQYFGPGTRLLVL.